This entry concerns a single T cell receptor (beta chain). What it binds is not known. TCRdb re-called the 5' RACE reads and shows each CDR3 protein once, DNA omitted. The sample's table shows around 370,000 distinct CDR3 sequences. This entry belongs to a study of monozygotic twins with inflammatory bowel disease. The CDR3 sequence is 14 residues long. Notes on the study in general: It was observed that concordant and discordant twins did not differ in repertoire similarity, possibly given limited power. Twins with IBD were found to have lower TCRbeta diversity (inverse Simpson) than healthy co-twins.

Sequencing was carried out using blood. The sequence was obtained from a human donor with ulcerative colitis or Crohn's disease, or a healthy co-twin of an affected twin (not recorded which). The rearrangement joins TRBV12-3 or TRBV12-4 to TRBJ2-5; TCRdb gives TRBD2 as the D gene, but with no DNA this cannot be confirmed. CDR3 region: CASSFTSGDGTQYF.